Given below is one TCR beta chain in context. What it binds is unknown. This sample is part of a study of T cells after yellow fever vaccination. At the level of the study: Libraries from low-cell-number fractions were prepared with the SMART-Seq v4 Ultra Low Input RNA kit.

Study-level results: The secondary response showed a weaker magnitude and a faster peak, day 5 versus 15.

Template-switching 5'RACE yielded the TCR cDNA; a universal primer site and UMIs were added in the process. MiXCR, applied by TCRdb to the 5' RACE reads, yields one record per CDR3 protein. The profile covers 550,000 or so distinct CDR3 sequences, with under 25% appearing a single time and 13% to 15% taken by the ten largest. The sample was PBMCs, taken 15 days after the yellow fever booster vaccination. The sequence derives from a man under 40 who received the YFV17D yellow fever vaccine.

The CDR3 DNA sequence: TGTGCCAGCAGCTTAGTAGGTACAGACGACTCCTACGAGCAGTACTTC. Protein: CASSLVGTDDSYEQYF. The rearrangement links TRBV7-8 to TRBJ2-7, with D uncertain. This CDR3 is built from 16 residues. Deletions cut 1 base from V and 0 bases from J, with 13 bases between. Germline lookup yields CDR1 SGHVS and CDR2 FQNEAQ.